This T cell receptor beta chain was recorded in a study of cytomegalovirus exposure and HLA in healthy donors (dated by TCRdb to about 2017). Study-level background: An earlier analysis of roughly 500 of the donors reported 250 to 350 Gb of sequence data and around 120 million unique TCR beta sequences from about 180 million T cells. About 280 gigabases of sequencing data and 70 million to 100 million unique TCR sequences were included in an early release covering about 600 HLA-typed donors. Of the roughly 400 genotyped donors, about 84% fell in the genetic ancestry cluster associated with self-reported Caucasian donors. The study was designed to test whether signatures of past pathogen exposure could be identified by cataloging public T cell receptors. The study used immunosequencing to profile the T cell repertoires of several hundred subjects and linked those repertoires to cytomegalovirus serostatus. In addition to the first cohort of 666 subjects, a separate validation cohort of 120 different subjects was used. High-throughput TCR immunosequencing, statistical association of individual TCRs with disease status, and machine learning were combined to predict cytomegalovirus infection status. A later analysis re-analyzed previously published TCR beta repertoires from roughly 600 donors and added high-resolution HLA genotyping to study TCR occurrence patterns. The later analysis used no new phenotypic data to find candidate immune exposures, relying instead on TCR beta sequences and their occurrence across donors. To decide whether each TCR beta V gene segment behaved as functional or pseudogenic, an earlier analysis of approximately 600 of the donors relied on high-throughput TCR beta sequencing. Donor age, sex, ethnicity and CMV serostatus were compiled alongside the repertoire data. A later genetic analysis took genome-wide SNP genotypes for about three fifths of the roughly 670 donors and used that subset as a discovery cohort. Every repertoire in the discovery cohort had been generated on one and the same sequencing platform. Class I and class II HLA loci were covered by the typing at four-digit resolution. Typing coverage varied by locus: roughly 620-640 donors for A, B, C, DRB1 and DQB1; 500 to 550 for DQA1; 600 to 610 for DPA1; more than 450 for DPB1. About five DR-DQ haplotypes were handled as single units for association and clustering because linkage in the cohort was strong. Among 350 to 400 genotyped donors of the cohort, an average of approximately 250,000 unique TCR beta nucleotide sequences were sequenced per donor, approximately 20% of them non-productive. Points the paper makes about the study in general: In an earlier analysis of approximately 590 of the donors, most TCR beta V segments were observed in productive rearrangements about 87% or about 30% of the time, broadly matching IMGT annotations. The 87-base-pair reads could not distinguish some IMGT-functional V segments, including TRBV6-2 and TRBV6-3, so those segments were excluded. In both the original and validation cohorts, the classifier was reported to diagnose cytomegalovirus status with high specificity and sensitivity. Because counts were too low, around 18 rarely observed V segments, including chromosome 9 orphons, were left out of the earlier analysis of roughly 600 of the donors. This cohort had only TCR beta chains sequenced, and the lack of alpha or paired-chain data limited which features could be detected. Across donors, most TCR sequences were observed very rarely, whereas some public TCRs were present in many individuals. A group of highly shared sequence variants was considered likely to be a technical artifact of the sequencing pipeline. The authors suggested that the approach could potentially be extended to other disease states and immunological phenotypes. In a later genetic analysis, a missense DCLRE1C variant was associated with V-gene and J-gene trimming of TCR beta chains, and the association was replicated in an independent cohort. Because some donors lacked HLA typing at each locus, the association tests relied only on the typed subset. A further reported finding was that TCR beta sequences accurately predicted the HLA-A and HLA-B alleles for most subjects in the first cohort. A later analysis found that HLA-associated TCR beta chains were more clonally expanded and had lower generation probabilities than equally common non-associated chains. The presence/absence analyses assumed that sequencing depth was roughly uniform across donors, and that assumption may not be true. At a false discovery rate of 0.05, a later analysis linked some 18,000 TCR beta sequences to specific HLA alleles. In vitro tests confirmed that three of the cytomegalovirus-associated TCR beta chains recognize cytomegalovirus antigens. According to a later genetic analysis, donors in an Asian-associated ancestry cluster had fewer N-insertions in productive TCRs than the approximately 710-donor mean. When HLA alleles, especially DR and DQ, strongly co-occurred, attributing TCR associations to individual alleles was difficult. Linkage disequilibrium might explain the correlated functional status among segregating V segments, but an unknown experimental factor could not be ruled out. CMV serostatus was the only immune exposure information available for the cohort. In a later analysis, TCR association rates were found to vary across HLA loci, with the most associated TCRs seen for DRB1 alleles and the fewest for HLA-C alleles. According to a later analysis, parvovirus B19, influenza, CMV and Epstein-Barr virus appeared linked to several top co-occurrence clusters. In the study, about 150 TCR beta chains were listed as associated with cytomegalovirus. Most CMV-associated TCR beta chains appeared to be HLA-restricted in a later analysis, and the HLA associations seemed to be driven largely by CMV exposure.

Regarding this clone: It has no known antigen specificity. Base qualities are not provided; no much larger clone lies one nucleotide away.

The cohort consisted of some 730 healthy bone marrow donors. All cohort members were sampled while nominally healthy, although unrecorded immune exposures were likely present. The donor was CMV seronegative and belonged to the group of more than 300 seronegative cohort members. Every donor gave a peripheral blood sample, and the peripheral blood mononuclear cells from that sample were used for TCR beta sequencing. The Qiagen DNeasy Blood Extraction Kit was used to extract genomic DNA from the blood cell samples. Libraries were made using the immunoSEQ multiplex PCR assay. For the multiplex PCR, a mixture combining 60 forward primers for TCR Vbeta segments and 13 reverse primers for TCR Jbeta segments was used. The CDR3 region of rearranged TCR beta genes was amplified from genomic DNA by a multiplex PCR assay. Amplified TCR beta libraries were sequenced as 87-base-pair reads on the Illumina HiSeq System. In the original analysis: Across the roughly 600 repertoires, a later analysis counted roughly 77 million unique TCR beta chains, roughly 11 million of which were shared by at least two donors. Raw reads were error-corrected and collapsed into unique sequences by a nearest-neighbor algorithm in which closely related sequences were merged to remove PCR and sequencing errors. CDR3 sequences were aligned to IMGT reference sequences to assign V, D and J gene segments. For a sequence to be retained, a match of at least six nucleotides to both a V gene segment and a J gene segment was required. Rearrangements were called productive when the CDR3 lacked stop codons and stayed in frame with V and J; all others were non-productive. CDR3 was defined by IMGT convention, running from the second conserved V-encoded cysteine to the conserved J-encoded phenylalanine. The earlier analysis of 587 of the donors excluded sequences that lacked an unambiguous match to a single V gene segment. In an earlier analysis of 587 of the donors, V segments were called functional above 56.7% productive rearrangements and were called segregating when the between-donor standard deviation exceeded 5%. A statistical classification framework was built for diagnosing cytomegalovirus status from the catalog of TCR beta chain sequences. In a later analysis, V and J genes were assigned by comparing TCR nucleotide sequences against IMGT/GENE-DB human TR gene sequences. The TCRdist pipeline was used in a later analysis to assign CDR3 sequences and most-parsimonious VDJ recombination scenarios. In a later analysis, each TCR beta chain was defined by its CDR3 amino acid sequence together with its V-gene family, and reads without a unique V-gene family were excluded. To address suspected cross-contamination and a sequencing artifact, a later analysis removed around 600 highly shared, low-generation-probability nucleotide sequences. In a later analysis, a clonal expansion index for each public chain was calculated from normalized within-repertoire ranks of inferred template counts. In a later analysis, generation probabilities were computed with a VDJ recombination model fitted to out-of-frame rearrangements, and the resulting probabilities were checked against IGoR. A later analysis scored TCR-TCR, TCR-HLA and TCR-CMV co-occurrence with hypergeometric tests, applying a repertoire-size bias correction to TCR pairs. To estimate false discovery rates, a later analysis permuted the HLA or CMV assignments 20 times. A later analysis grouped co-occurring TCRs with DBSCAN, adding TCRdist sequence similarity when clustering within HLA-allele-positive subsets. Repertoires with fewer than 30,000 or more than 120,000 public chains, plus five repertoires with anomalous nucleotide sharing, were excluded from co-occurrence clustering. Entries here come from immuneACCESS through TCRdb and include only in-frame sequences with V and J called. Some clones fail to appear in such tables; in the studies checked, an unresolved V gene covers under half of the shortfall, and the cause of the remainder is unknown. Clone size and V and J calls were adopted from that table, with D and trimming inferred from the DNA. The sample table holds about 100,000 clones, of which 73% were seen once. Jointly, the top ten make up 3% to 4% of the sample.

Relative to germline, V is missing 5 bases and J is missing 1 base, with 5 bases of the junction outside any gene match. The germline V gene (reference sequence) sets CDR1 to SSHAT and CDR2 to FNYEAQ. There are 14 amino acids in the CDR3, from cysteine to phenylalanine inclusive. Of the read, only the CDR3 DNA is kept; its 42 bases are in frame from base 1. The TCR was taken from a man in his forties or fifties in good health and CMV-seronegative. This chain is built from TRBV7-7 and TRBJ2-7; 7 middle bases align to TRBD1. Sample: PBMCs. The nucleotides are TGTGCCAGCAGCCCCCAGACAGGGTCCTACGAGCAGTACTTC. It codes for CASSPQTGSYEQYF. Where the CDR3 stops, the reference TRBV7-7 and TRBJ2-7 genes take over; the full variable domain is GAGVSQSPRYKVTKRGQDVTLRCDPISSHATLYWYQQALGQGPEFLTYFNYEAQPDKSGLPSDRFSAERPEGSISTLTIQRTEQRDSAMYRCASSPQTGSYEQYFGPGTRLTVT.